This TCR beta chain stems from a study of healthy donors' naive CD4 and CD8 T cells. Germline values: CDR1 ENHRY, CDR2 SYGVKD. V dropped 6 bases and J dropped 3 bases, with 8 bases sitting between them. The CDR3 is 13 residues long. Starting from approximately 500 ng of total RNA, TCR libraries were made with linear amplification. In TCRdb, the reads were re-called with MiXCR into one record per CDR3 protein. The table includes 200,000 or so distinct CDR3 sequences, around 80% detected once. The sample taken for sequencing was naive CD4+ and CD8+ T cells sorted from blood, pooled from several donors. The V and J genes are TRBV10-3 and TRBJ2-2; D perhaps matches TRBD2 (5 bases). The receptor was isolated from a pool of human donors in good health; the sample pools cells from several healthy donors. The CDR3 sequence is CAIRPGDTGELFF. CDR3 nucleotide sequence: TGTGCCATCAGACCCGGGGACACCGGGGAGCTGTTTTTT.